This T cell receptor beta chain emerged from a study of T cells in Graves' hyperthyroidism and ophthalmopathy. Study-wide findings and caveats: Ophthalmopathy, which appeared later, was predicted by the model a median roughly 6.6 months before onset.

Over 18 months, lack of ophthalmopathy progression marked Graves' hyperthyroidism as stable. Participants, patients aged 18 to 65, had newly diagnosed hyperthyroidism with a duration under 2 months. Regions amplified from RNA transcripts were the TCR beta CDR3 regions. In the first-round RT-PCR of the TCR CDR3, the HTBI primer set was used. MiXCR, run by TCRdb on the multiplex PCR reads, gives a single entry per CDR3 protein. The sample lists 400,000 to 550,000 distinct CDR3 sequences, approximately 15% occurring once. This clonotype was seen repeatedly, ten times or more. What it binds is unknown. The sequence was obtained from a woman aged 18-29 years with Graves' hyperthyroidism. Sequencing was carried out using blood.

The CDR3 coding sequence is TGTGCCAGCAGCGACCCGGGACAGGGACCGAACACTGAAGCTTTCTTT. This sequence encodes CASSDPGQGPNTEAFF. The V call is TRBV28, the J call TRBJ1-1; 9 nucleotides match TRBD1. V dropped 6 bases and J dropped 1; count of bases not matched to a gene: 9. The CDR3 runs 16 residues. CDR1 is MDHEN, CDR2 SYDVKM, per germline.